This entry lists 32 T cell receptor beta chains sequenced from one sample in a study of cytomegalovirus exposure and HLA in healthy donors. PCR primers comprised 60 Vbeta and 13 Jbeta primers. TCRdb's table, derived via immunoSEQ multiplex PCR, lists solely in-frame clones and lacks some. The top ten clones hold less than 3% of a sample with about 230,000 clones, around 80% of them seen once. Sample: PBMCs. The receptor set was obtained from a woman aged 55-70 years in good health and CMV-seropositive.

With respect to this clone: The junction differs from germline at one of its ends, possibly a read error. The chain uses TRBV6-6 and TRBJ2-1, with 8 bases aligning to TRBD2. Germline CDR1 reads MNHNY; CDR2 reads SVGAGI (reference sequence). The CDR3 runs 15 residues. CDR3 in amino acids: CASRYSGGPYNEQFF. As DNA, the CDR3 is TGTGCCAGCAGATACTCGGGGGGGCCTTACAATGAGCAGTTCTTC.

The chain combines TRBV2 with TRBJ1-5, with D perhaps TRBD1 (6 bases). V was pared by 7 bases and J by 3 bases, with 16 bases between. This CDR3 contains 15 residues. Germline CDR1 is SNHLY and CDR2 is FYNNEI. This CDR3 reads CASTSDRAYNQPQHF. CDR3 in DNA: TGTGCCAGCACCTCGGACAGAGCCTACAATCAGCCCCAGCATTTT.

The rearrangement uses TRBV18 and TRBJ1-1, with D hard to call. Trimming shortened V by 8 bases and J by 0 bases, and 16 bases separated the two germline ends. The CDR3 sequence is 15 residues long. Per the germline V gene, CDR1 is KGHSH and CDR2 is LQKENI. The CDR3 protein is CASTRSGVLNTEAFF. CDR3 coding DNA: TGTGCCAGCACCCGAAGCGGGGTCCTGAACACTGAAGCTTTCTTT.

The genes are TRBV4-1 and TRBJ2-5, with 10 bases aligning to TRBD1. The assigned J gene may be wrong: the sequence end matches TRBJ2-7 better. This CDR3 has 15 amino acids. Looked up from germline, CDR1 is MGHRA and CDR2 is YSYEKL. CDR3 residues: CASSPTRDRGYEQYF. The CDR3 DNA sequence: TGCGCCAGCAGCCCTACCCGGGACAGGGGCTACGAGCAGTACTTC.

This chain connects TRBV7-2 to TRBJ2-5, with D maybe TRBD2 (5 bases). The V gene's germline CDR1 is SGHTA and CDR2 FQGNSA. The CDR3 spans 15 residues. Trimming took off 1 base at V and 3 bases at J, with 12 bases between the two ends. For the CDR3, the DNA is TGTGCCAGCAGCTTAGGGGGAAGCGGAGAAGAGACCCAGTACTTC. Protein product: CASSLGGSGEETQYF.

This chain uses TRBV6-5 with TRBJ1-1, with D possibly being TRBD1 (6 bases). CDR1 and CDR2 (germline): MNHEY, SVGAGI. The CDR3 covers 13 residues. The V end lost 6 bases, the J end lost 4 bases, and 12 bases lay between the germline ends. In nucleotides, the CDR3 is TGTGCCAGCAGAAACAGGGCAGCCACTGAAGCTTTCTTT. Translated, it gives CASRNRAATEAFF.

The V and J genes are TRBV7-9 and TRBJ2-3; 10 bases are shared with TRBD2. Per germline, CDR1 SEHNR and CDR2 FQNEAQ (reference sequence). The CDR3 runs to 14 residues. Losses at the gene ends were 5 bases for V and 8 bases for J; bases not matched to a gene: 7. CDR3: CASSPSGGGVTQYF. In nucleotides, the CDR3 is TGTGCCAGCAGCCCTAGCGGGGGTGGTGTTACGCAGTATTTT.

The chain recombines TRBV6-5 with TRBJ1-1; TRBD1 is a possible D gene (6 bases). This CDR3 contains 13 residues. The ends were cut back, 5 bases at V and 5 bases at J, with 12 bases in the middle. Germline CDR1 reads MNHEY; CDR2 reads SVGAGI. The CDR3 sequence is CASSDNRETEAFF. CDR3 in DNA: TGTGCCAGCAGTGATAACAGGGAAACTGAAGCTTTCTTT.

V usage is TRBV6-1 and J usage is TRBJ2-1; 11 bases match TRBD2. The CDR3 has 16 amino acids. V was pared by 4 bases and J by 6 bases, with 8 bases of the junction left unmatched. CDR1 is MNHNS, CDR2 SASEGT, per germline. This chain's CDR3 is CASSVTSGSGINEQFF. CDR3 bases: TGTGCCAGCAGTGTTACTAGCGGGAGCGGTATCAATGAGCAGTTCTTC.

The chain links TRBV2 to TRBJ1-6, with D perhaps matching TRBD1 (6 bases). This CDR3 region has 13 residues. CDR1 and CDR2 from the germline V gene are SNHLY and FYNNEI. V was pared by 11 bases and J by 8 bases, with 16 bases between. The CDR3 loop is CAGHRERDSPLHF. The CDR3 DNA follows: TGTGCCGGCCACAGGGAAAGGGATTCACCCCTCCACTTT.

The chain couples TRBV5-1 to TRBJ2-5; 7 bases are a match to TRBD1. The CDR3 length is 15 residues. Germline assignment: CDR1 SGHRS and CDR2 YFSETQ. The V segment lost 6 bases and the J segment 2 bases; nucleotides outside the gene matches: 10. CDR3: CASMLLPGQQETQYF. The CDR3 bases are TGCGCCAGCATGCTACTACCGGGACAGCAAGAGACCCAGTACTTC.

This clone has a single count. The chain links TRBV6-5 to TRBJ2-3; possible D gene TRBD2, 6 bases. The germline V and J ends were trimmed by 6 bases and 2 bases, with 15 bases remaining between them. There are 15 residues in the CDR3. The germline V gene encodes CDR1 MNHEY and CDR2 SVGAGI. The CDR3 nucleotides are TGTGCCAGCAGCCGGAGGGAGGTGCTCACAGATACGCAGTATTTT. This sequence encodes CASSRREVLTDTQYF.

CDR3 residues: CASSPLTSGGETQYF. CDR3 bases: TGTGCCAGCAGCCCACTGACTAGCGGGGGGGAGACCCAGTACTTC. The V gene is TRBV5-5, the J gene TRBJ2-5, with 13 bases identical to TRBD2. V dropped 4 bases and J dropped 5; count of bases not matched to a gene: 5. Germline CDR1 SGHKS, CDR2 YYEKEE (reference sequence). The CDR3 extends over 15 amino acids.

The chain couples TRBV5-1 to TRBJ1-6; D unresolved. The CDR3 extends over 12 amino acids. Trimming cost V 7 bases and J 10 bases, with 12 bases left between them. Germline-derived CDR1 and CDR2 are SGHRS and YFSETQ. DNA for the CDR3: TGCGCCAGCTATACTGAGATGTCACCCCTCCACTTT. As protein: CASYTEMSPLHF.

The rearrangement joins TRBV10-3 to TRBJ2-1, with 10 bases aligning to TRBD2. The CDR3 totals 14 residues. V gave up 3 bases and J gave up 9 bases; unmatched junction bases: 5. Per the germline V gene, CDR1 is ENHRY and CDR2 is SYGVKD. DNA of the CDR3: TGTGCCATCAGTGAAGCGGGGGGGCGCGGTGAGCAGTTCTTC. Translating gives CAISEAGGRGEQFF.

The chain is built from TRBV6-5 and TRBJ2-7; TRBD1 might be the D (6 bases). Deletions cut 6 bases from V and 2 bases from J, with 17 bases between. Germline-derived CDR1 and CDR2 are MNHEY and SVGAGI. This CDR3 region has 15 residues. The CDR3 DNA reads as TGTGCCAGCAGCCCTACCGGACAGTCCGCCTACGAGCAGTACTTC. This codes for CASSPTGQSAYEQYF.

The chain links TRBV5-4 to TRBJ1-1; D perhaps matches TRBD1 (5 bases). CDR1 is SGHNT, CDR2 YYREEE, per germline (reference sequence). CDR3 length: 14 residues. Trimming cost V 3 bases and J 5 bases, with 14 bases left between them. The chain's CDR3 is CASSSGSVLTEAFF. The CDR3, as DNA: TGTGCCAGCAGCTCAGGGTCAGTTTTGACTGAAGCTTTCTTT.

The chain carries TRBV2 and TRBJ1-3; a possible D gene is TRBD1 (5 bases). Germline CDR1 and CDR2: SNHLY and FYNNEI. The germline V and J ends were trimmed by 6 bases and 0 bases, with 12 bases remaining between them. This CDR3 contains 15 residues. The CDR3 DNA is TGTGCCAGCAGCATATCGACAGCCTCTGGAAACACCATATATTTT. Translated: CASSISTASGNTIYF.

This clone was observed a few times. The V and J genes are TRBV18 and TRBJ2-1; the D gene is possibly TRBD2 (6 bases). Trimming left V 0 bases short and J 5 bases short, with 17 bases between. This CDR3 comprises 17 residues. Germline CDR1 is KGHSH and CDR2 is LQKENI. CDR3: CASSPPSAGRGHNEQFF. As DNA, the CDR3 is TGTGCCAGCTCACCACCGTCAGCGGGTCGAGGCCACAATGAGCAGTTCTTC.

The CDR3 DNA is TGTGCCTGGAGCCTCGGGGGACGAGGGATCTACGAGCAGTACTTC. Translated, it gives CAWSLGGRGIYEQYF. The rearrangement uses TRBV30 and TRBJ2-7; possible D gene TRBD2, 6 bases. CDR3 length equals 15 residues. Germline V gene lookup returns CDR1 GTSNPN and CDR2 SVGIG (reference sequence). V gave up 3 bases and J gave up 3 bases, with 18 bases separating them. Full variable domain (outside the CDR3, taken from reference TRBV30 and TRBJ2-7): SQTIHQWPATLVQPVGSPLSLECTVEGTSNPNLYWYRQAAGRGLQLLFYSVGIGQISSEVPQNLSASRPQDRQFILSSKKLLLSDSGFYLCAWSLGGRGIYEQYFGPGTRLTVT.

The V gene is TRBV14, the J gene TRBJ2-5, with D possibly matching TRBD2 (6 bases). Germline CDR1 reads SGHDN; CDR2 reads FVKESK. There are 16 residues in the CDR3. V lost 3 bases, J lost 4 bases, and 18 bases lay in between. The CDR3 DNA reads TGTGCCAGCAGCCATCTTATCGGGAGTTTTGTAGAGACCCAGTACTTC. It encodes CASSHLIGSFVETQYF.

This sequence joins TRBV27 and TRBJ2-3; TRBD1 is a possible D gene (5 bases). The germline CDR1 and CDR2 sequences are MNHEY and SMNVEV (reference sequence). V was clipped by 2 bases and J by 5 bases, with 8 bases between them. This CDR3 has 13 amino acids. The CDR3 nucleotides read TGTGCCAGCAGTTTAAGGGGCCTAGATACGCAGTATTTT. It codes for CASSLRGLDTQYF.

Comments on this clone: This specimen includes other DNA sequences encoding the same CDR3. The chain employs TRBV20-1 and TRBJ2-1, with D perhaps TRBD1 (5 bases). CDR1 DFQATT and CDR2 SNEGSKA come from the germline V gene (reference sequence). The CDR3 has 11 amino acids. V lost 1 base and J 8 bases, leaving 6 bases between the germline ends. CDR3 protein: CSARGGHEQFF. The CDR3 region has the DNA TGCAGTGCTAGAGGGGGCCATGAGCAGTTCTTC.

This rearrangement joins TRBV5-1 to TRBJ2-7; 9 nucleotides align to TRBD1. Germline CDR1 and CDR2: SGHRS and YFSETQ. This CDR3 region has 13 residues. V lost 3 bases to trimming and J lost 5 bases; unmatched junction nucleotides: 3. The CDR3 is CASSSGTGNEQYF. CDR3 in DNA: TGCGCCAGCAGCTCCGGGACAGGGAACGAGCAGTACTTC.

This chain joins TRBV5-4 and TRBJ1-2; 9 bases align to TRBD1. The germline V gene encodes CDR1 SGHNT and CDR2 YYREEE (reference sequence). The CDR3 is made up of 14 amino acids. J gave up 3 bases and V 1 base, and 1 base lay outside the gene matches. The CDR3 region has the DNA TGTGCCAGCAGCTTGCGGACAGGGGACTATGGCTACACCTTC. It is translated as CASSLRTGDYGYTF.

This clone occurred a few times. The chain combines TRBV5-4 with TRBJ2-1; possible D gene TRBD2, 5 bases. CDR3 length: 14 residues. Trimming removed 0 bases at V and 10 bases at J, with 14 bases between. In germline, CDR1 is SGHNT, CDR2 YYREEE (reference sequence). The DNA for the CDR3 is TGTGCCAGCAGCTTGGGCTGGGTCGGGAACGAGCAGTTCTTC. Translation: CASSLGWVGNEQFF.

This clone was observed once. V gene TRBV7-2 combines with J gene TRBJ2-5, with a tentative D call TRBD2 (6 bases). V was cut by 8 bases and J by 5 bases, with 12 bases left in between. Germline V gives CDR1 SGHTA, CDR2 FQGNSA. CDR3 size: 12 residues. CDR3 DNA sequence: TGTGCCAGCCGGGAGTCCGGGGAGACCCAGTACTTC. This sequence encodes CASRESGETQYF.

The CDR3: CASSVGDRGVNQPQHF. In nucleotides, the CDR3 is TGTGCCAGCAGCGTAGGGGACCGCGGGGTCAATCAGCCCCAGCATTTT. The chain has TRBV9 and TRBJ1-5; the D gene is possibly TRBD1 (5 bases). Trimming stripped 0 bases from V and 3 bases from J, with 13 bases between. The CDR3 totals 16 residues. Germline assignment: CDR1 SGDLS and CDR2 YYNGEE. The entire variable domain, with the rest obtained from reference TRBV9 and TRBJ1-5, is as follows: DSGVTQTPKHLITATGQRVTLRCSPRSGDLSVYWYQQSLDQGLQFLIQYYNGEERAKGNILERFSAQQFPDLHSELNLSSLELGDSALYFCASSVGDRGVNQPQHFGDGTRLSIL.

Remarks on this clone: Other DNA sequences of this sample code for an identical CDR3. CDR3 DNA sequence: TGCGCCAGCAGCACCGGACAGGGAGATGGCTACACCTTC. Translating it yields CASSTGQGDGYTF. The rearrangement uses TRBV5-1 and TRBJ1-2, with 8 bases fitting TRBD1. With 4 bases clipped from V and 6 bases from J, the junction kept 5 bases outside the gene matches. This CDR3 region has 13 residues. Germline CDR1 is SGHRS and CDR2 is YFSETQ.

Remarks on this clone: The junction departs from the called germline gene at one end, perhaps through a read error. The V call is TRBV7-9, the J call TRBJ2-1; 7 bases fit TRBD2. Germline V gene data show CDR1 as SEHNR and CDR2 as FQNEAQ (reference sequence). This CDR3 is built from 19 residues. The CDR3 sequence: CSSSTLLGGGSSGYNEQFF. CDR3 nucleotide sequence: TGTTCCAGCAGCACTCTATTAGGCGGCGGGAGTTCAGGCTACAATGAGCAGTTCTTC.

This clone was seen a handful of times. In DNA form, the CDR3 reads TGTGCCAGCAGGCAGTACTATGGCTACACCTTC. Its translation: CASRQYYGYTF. J is TRBJ1-2 and V is TRBV2; D ambiguous. Germline CDR1 reads SNHLY; CDR2 reads FYNNEI. V shed 6 bases and J shed 3 bases, with 5 bases lying between them. CDR3 length: 11 residues.

The chain employs TRBV10-3 and TRBJ2-1; 9 bases agree with TRBD1. CDR1 and CDR2 from the germline V gene are ENHRY and SYGVKD. V dropped 6 bases and J dropped 5; count of bases not matched to a gene: 5. CDR3 length: 14 amino acids. The DNA of the CDR3 is TGTGCCATCAGGGCGACAGGGGGACACAATGAGCAGTTCTTC. This codes for CAIRATGGHNEQFF.